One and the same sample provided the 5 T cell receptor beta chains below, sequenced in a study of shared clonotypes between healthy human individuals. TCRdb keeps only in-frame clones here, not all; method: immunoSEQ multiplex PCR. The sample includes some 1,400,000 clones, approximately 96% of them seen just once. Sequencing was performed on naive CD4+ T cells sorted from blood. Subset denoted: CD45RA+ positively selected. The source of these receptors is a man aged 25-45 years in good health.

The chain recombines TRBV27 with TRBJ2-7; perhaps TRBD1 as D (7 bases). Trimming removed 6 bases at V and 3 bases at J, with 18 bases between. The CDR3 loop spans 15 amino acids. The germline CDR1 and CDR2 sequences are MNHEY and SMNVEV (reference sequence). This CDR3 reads CASRPAGQSNYEQYF. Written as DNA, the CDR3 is TGTGCCAGCAGGCCGGCGGGACAGTCAAACTACGAGCAGTACTTC.

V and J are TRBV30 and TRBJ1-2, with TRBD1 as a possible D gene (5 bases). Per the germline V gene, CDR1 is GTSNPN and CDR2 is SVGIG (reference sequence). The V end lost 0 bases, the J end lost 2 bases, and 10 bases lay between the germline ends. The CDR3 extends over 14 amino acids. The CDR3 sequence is CAWSVSRGNYGYTF. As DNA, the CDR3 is TGTGCCTGGAGTGTGTCACGGGGGAACTATGGCTACACCTTC.

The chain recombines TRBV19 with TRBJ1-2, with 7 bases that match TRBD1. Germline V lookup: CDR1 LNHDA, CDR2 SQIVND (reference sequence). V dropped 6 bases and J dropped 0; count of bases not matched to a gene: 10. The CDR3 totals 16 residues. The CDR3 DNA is TGTGCCAGTAGCCGACAGGGATCCCTAGCTAACTATGGCTACACCTTC. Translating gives CASSRQGSLANYGYTF.

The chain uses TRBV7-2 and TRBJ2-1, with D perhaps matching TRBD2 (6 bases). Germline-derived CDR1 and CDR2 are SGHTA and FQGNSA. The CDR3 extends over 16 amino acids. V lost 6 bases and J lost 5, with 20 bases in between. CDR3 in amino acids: CASRATGTSVNNEQFF. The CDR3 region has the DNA TGTGCCAGCAGGGCGACCGGGACTTCCGTAAACAATGAGCAGTTCTTC.

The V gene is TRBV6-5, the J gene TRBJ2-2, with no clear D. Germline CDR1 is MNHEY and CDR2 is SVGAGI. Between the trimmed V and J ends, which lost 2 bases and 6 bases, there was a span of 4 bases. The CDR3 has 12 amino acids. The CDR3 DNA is TGTGCCAGCAGTTACGAATCCGGGGAGCTGTTTTTT. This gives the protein CASSYESGELFF.